These 12 T cell receptor beta chains were sequenced from one sample in a study of CD8+ T cells in alopecia areata. Reverse transcribed after extraction, RNA yielded cDNA as the sequencing template. Produced via immunoSEQ multiplex PCR; TCRdb's table is partial and in-frame only. The sample includes approximately 180,000 clones, 59% seen only once; the top ten take roughly 14%. The sample consisted of CD4+ T cells sorted from blood, taken at week 0. The receptors here all came from a human donor with alopecia areata.

This rearrangement joins TRBV29-1 to TRBJ1-1; D is perhaps TRBD1 (5 bases). CDR3 size: 13 residues. Germline CDR1 SQVTM, CDR2 ANQGSEA. Trimming left V 6 bases short and J 1 base short, with 12 bases between. The CDR3 DNA sequence: TGCAGCGTGGACCTCACAGGGAACACTGAAGCTTTCTTT. Amino acids: CSVDLTGNTEAFF.

The chain recombines TRBV2 with TRBJ2-3; D not resolved. V lost 4 bases and J 0 bases, leaving 11 bases between the germline ends. Germline-derived CDR1 and CDR2 are SNHLY and FYNNEI. This CDR3 region has 15 residues. DNA of the CDR3: TGTGCCAGCAGTGTCAGCCGAGTTAGCACAGATACGCAGTATTTT. It translates to CASSVSRVSTDTQYF.

The chain has TRBV29-1 and TRBJ1-2, with 7 nucleotides matching TRBD1. V gave up 5 bases and J gave up 7 bases; unmatched junction bases: 10. CDR3 length equals 13 residues. Per germline, CDR1 SQVTM and CDR2 ANQGSEA. The CDR3 region is CSVRTGLTGGYTF. The CDR3 nucleotides read TGCAGCGTTAGGACAGGCCTAACGGGTGGCTACACCTTC.

The chain recombines TRBV25-1 with TRBJ2-1, with unresolved D. Germline lookup yields CDR1 MGHDK and CDR2 SYGVNS. Trimming cost V 2 bases and J 6 bases, with 5 bases left between them. CDR3 length: 12 residues. Written as DNA, the CDR3 is TGTGCCAGCAGTGAAGTTCTCAATGAGCAGTTCTTC. It specifies CASSEVLNEQFF.

The chain joins TRBV15 to TRBJ2-2, with D perhaps TRBD1 or TRBD2 (5 bases each). CDR3 length: 16 amino acids. Germline CDR1 LNHNV, CDR2 YYDKDF (reference sequence). V was clipped by 1 base and J by 1 base, with 10 bases between them. The CDR3 nucleotides read TGTGCCACCAGCAGAGTGGTGGGGGTGAACACCGGGGAGCTGTTTTTT. Translated, it gives CATSRVVGVNTGELFF.

CDR3 amino acids: CASRTGTDRGYTF. The DNA of the CDR3 is TGTGCCAGCAGAACCGGGACAGACAGGGGCTACACCTTC. V is TRBV5-6 and J is TRBJ1-2, with TRBD1 identical over 7 bases. J gave up 8 bases and V 5 bases, and 9 bases lay outside the gene matches. This CDR3 is built from 13 residues. Germline CDR1 is SGHDT and CDR2 is YYEEEE.

The chain carries TRBV30 and TRBJ2-5, with D perhaps matching TRBD1 (6 bases). Germline V gives CDR1 GTSNPN, CDR2 SVGIG (reference sequence). Deletions cut 3 bases from V and 2 bases from J, with 13 bases between. The CDR3 is 14 amino acids. The CDR3 protein is CAWRQGLGQETQYF. DNA of the CDR3: TGTGCCTGGAGGCAGGGGCTCGGACAAGAGACCCAGTACTTC.

The V gene is TRBV7-2, the J gene TRBJ2-1; tentative D call: TRBD2 (6 bases). CDR1 is SGHTA, CDR2 FQGNSA, per germline. CDR3 size: 16 residues. Trimming pared 5 bases from V and 1 base from J, leaving 15 bases between. This CDR3 is CASSALSSGSYNEQFF. In DNA form, the CDR3 reads TGTGCCAGCAGCGCCCTGAGTAGCGGTTCCTACAATGAGCAGTTCTTC.

The V call is TRBV20-1, the J call TRBJ2-5, with TRBD2 identical over 8 bases. Germline CDR1 and CDR2: DFQATT and SNEGSKA (reference sequence). The length of the CDR3 is 11 residues. CDR3 loop: CSRGGTETQYF. In DNA, the CDR3 is TGCTCCCGCGGGGGGACGGAGACCCAGTACTTC.

The chain links TRBV27 to TRBJ2-5; TRBD2 is a possible D gene (5 bases). Trimming pared 6 bases from V and 1 base from J, leaving 18 bases between. The CDR3 is 16 amino acids. Per the germline V gene, CDR1 is MNHEY and CDR2 is SMNVEV (reference sequence). In DNA, the CDR3 is TGTGCCAGCAGCCGAAAGATGACGGGAATCCAAGAGACCCAGTACTTC. Translated: CASSRKMTGIQETQYF.

The CDR3 here is CASRATPAGELFF. CDR3 nucleotides: TGTGCCAGCAGAGCGACTCCAGCCGGGGAGCTGTTTTTT. The rearrangement joins TRBV7-2 to TRBJ2-2; no reliable D call. With 6 bases removed from V and 6 bases from J, the gap between germline ends came to 11 bases. CDR3 length: 13 amino acids. Germline CDR1 and CDR2: SGHTA and FQGNSA. Variable domain in full (rest from reference TRBV7-2 and TRBJ2-2): GAGVSQSPSNKVTEKGKDVELRCDPISGHTALYWYRQSLGQGLEFLIYFQGNSAPDKSGLPSDRFSAERTGGSVSTLTIQRTQQEDSAVYLCASRATPAGELFFGEGSRLTVL.

This clone has only one observation. The CDR3 protein is CAISDDRDTDTQYF. The CDR3, as DNA: TGTGCCATCAGTGATGACAGGGACACAGATACGCAGTATTTT. The V and J genes are TRBV10-3 and TRBJ2-3, with 7 bases fitting TRBD1. The J segment lost 2 bases and the V segment lost 3 bases, leaving 2 bases of the junction unmatched. In germline, CDR1 is ENHRY, CDR2 SYGVKD. The CDR3 extends over 14 amino acids.